This passage covers 21 T cell receptor beta chains from one sample sequenced in a study of CD4 and CD8 cells across lung adenocarcinoma regions. MiXCR, run by TCRdb on the PCR reads, gives a single entry per CDR3 protein. The top ten clones hold about a fifth of a sample with roughly 25,000 distinct CDR3 sequences, under 65% of them seen once. The sample comprised CD4+ T cells from the center of a lung tumor. The receptors shown here come from a male donor with lung adenocarcinoma. The CD4 and CD8 labels of this study may be unreliable.

About this clonotype: Sequence at one end of the junction differs from germline and may be a read error. Written as DNA, the CDR3 is TGTGCCAGCAGTCCGGGCCGAGGGGGTTCTGGCAAAGATACCCAGTACTTT. This gives the protein CASSPGRGGSGKDTQYF. The V gene is TRBV27, the J gene TRBJ2-3; TRBD1 might be the D (6 bases). The germline gives CDR1 MNHEY, CDR2 SMNVEV (reference sequence). The CDR3 has 17 residues.

The chain is built from TRBV6-1 and TRBJ2-1; D is possibly TRBD2 (6 bases). This CDR3 has 15 amino acids. V lost 3 bases and J lost 7, with 16 bases in between. Germline V gene sequence: CDR1 MNHNS, CDR2 SASEGT. CDR3 nucleotides: TGTGCCAGCAGTGACCCAGGGAGGAGGCCGAATGAGCAGTTCTTC. This codes for CASSDPGRRPNEQFF.

The chain uses TRBV10-1 and TRBJ2-3; 7 bases match TRBD2. CDR1 WNHNN and CDR2 SYGVQD come from the germline V gene (reference sequence). V dropped 6 bases and J dropped 5; count of bases not matched to a gene: 14. The CDR3 runs 16 residues. The DNA of the CDR3 is TGCGCCAGCAGCCGACGGGGTGGCGGGAGCCAAGATACGCAGTATTTT. Protein product: CASSRRGGGSQDTQYF.

For this clonotype: One junction end does not reproduce the germline sequence, and a read error may be involved. The chain combines TRBV27 with TRBJ2-6; D possibly uses TRBD1 or TRBD2 (6 bases each). The germline CDR1 and CDR2 sequences are MNHEY and SMNVEV (reference sequence). The length of the CDR3 is 15 residues. The CDR3 nucleotides are TGTGCCAGCAGTTTCGGACCCCCGGGGGCCTACGTCCTGACTTTC. Amino acid sequence: CASSFGPPGAYVLTF.

On this clonotype: One junction end does not reproduce the germline sequence, and a read error may be involved. The DNA for the CDR3 is TGTGCCAGGAGCTCCAGACGGCCTAGCACAGATACGCAGTATTTC. Amino acids: CARSSRRPSTDTQYF. This sequence joins TRBV7-8 and TRBJ2-3; D may be TRBD2 (5 bases). The CDR3 is 15 residues long. The V gene's germline CDR1 is SGHVS and CDR2 FQNEAQ.

This clonotype is termed medium-sized. This chain links TRBV6-1 with TRBJ1-1; TRBD1 might be the D (5 bases). CDR3 length equals 15 residues. CDR1 MNHNS and CDR2 SASEGT come from the germline V gene. V lost 7 bases to trimming and J lost 0 bases, with 15 bases between them. The chain's CDR3 is CASNRREDLNTEAFF. DNA for the CDR3: TGTGCCAGCAACAGGAGAGAGGACTTGAACACTGAAGCTTTCTTT.

The chain uses TRBV6-1 and TRBJ2-3; maybe TRBD2 (5 bases). The DNA end favors TRBJ2-5, so the J call may be wrong. The CDR3 contains 14 residues. Germline CDR1 and CDR2: MNHNS and SASEGT. The DNA of the CDR3 is TGTGCGGGGAGTGAGGGCCGTGACACAGATACCCAGTACTTC. This gives the protein CAGSEGRDTDTQYF.

Comments on this clonotype: It may be a read error: a sequence one base away is much more abundant. The chain employs TRBV5-4 and TRBJ2-5; D unresolved. From germline, CDR1 is SGHNT and CDR2 YYREEE (reference sequence). This CDR3 comprises 16 residues. DNA for the CDR3: TGTGCCAGCAGCCCCGCCCCTAGTTACGGTCAAGAGCCCCAGTACTTC. Protein product: CASSPAPSYGQEPQYF.

This clonotype has at least ten counts. The genes are TRBV6-1 and TRBJ2-3, with 7 bases that match TRBD1. The CDR3 is 15 residues long. Germline CDR1 reads MNHNS; CDR2 reads SASEGT. J gave up 1 base and V 8 bases, and 9 bases lay outside the gene matches. CDR3 coding DNA: TGTGCCAGCGTTGAAGACAGGGTAGGCACAGATACGCAGTATTTT. Amino acids: CASVEDRVGTDTQYF.

The chain is built from TRBV10-1 and TRBJ2-4; D might be TRBD2 (6 bases). From germline, CDR1 is WNHNN and CDR2 SYGVQD (reference sequence). With 11 bases removed from V and 10 bases from J, the gap between germline ends came to 21 bases. This CDR3 has 13 amino acids. CDR3 in amino acids: CASGERGKDIQYF. The CDR3 DNA is TGCGCCTCGGGGGAGCGTGGCAAAGATATTCAGTACTTC.

This clonotype is medium-sized. V is TRBV6-1 and J is TRBJ2-1; 11 bases fit TRBD2. This CDR3 is 16 amino acids long. Germline V CDR1 and CDR2: MNHNS, SASEGT. Trimming at V came to 5 bases and at J to 2 bases, leaving 5 bases not matched to a gene. DNA of the CDR3: TGTGCCAGCAGTAAAATTAGCGGGAGGGCCTACAATGAGCAGTTCTTC. Residues: CASSKISGRAYNEQFF.

The CDR3 DNA is TGTGCCAGTCACTTGAAGGAAGCGAGCGCCGAGGAGCTGTTTTTT. It translates to CASHLKEASAEELFF. The V gene is TRBV6-1, the J gene TRBJ2-2; no clear D gene. The CDR3 consists of 15 residues. The germline V gene encodes CDR1 MNHNS and CDR2 SASEGT. The V end was cut by 9 bases, the J end by 10 bases, with 24 bases between.

The gene calls are TRBV27 and TRBJ2-5; 8 bases match TRBD2. Trimming removed 8 bases from V and 0 bases from J; junction bases left unmatched: 11. Germline V CDR1 and CDR2: MNHEY, SMNVEV (reference sequence). The CDR3 runs 16 residues. The CDR3 is CASAGGGGPDQETQYF. The CDR3, as DNA: TGTGCCAGCGCGGGGGGCGGGGGCCCAGACCAAGAGACCCAGTACTTC.

The chain joins TRBV27 to TRBJ1-1; 7 bases align to TRBD1. Germline V gene data show CDR1 as MNHEY and CDR2 as SMNVEV (reference sequence). The trim removed 7 bases at V and 1 base at J, leaving 12 bases unmatched. This CDR3 has 16 residues. The CDR3 DNA sequence: TGTGCCAGCAACATCGGGAGGGGGCGATCGAACACTGAAGCTTTCTTT. It translates to CASNIGRGRSNTEAFF.

This clonotype turned up a few times. The junction does not match germline at one end; this may be a read error. V usage is TRBV27 and J usage is TRBJ2-3; no firm D call. CDR1 MNHEY and CDR2 SMNVEV come from the germline V gene (reference sequence). The CDR3 is made up of 17 amino acids. The CDR3 DNA reads TGTGCCAGCAGTCCGGGCCGAGTGGCTTCTGGCCCAGATACGCAGTATTTC. Its protein product is CASSPGRVASGPDTQYF.

The count of this clonotype is one. A read error may produce the germline difference seen at one junction end. The gene calls are TRBV27 and TRBJ2-3, with a possible D match to TRBD1 (6 bases). The CDR3 consists of 13 residues. Germline loops: CDR1 MNHEY, CDR2 SMNVEV (reference sequence). The chain's CDR3 is CASSSGVRDTQYF. In DNA form, the CDR3 reads TGTGCCAGCAGTTCAGGGGTGAGAGATACCCAGTATTTT.

This clonotype came up many times. The chain couples TRBV6-1 to TRBJ2-7; maybe TRBD2 (5 bases). V dropped 5 bases and J dropped 2 bases, with 10 bases sitting between them. The CDR3 is 13 amino acids. Germline loops: CDR1 MNHNS, CDR2 SASEGT. The CDR3 region is CASSLARTYEQYF. As DNA, the CDR3 is TGTGCCAGCAGTCTAGCAAGAACCTACGAGCAGTACTTC.

This chain connects TRBV25-1 to TRBJ2-1; TRBD2 agrees at 12 bases. This CDR3 spans 18 amino acids. J was trimmed by 8 bases and V by 1 base; bases with no gene match: 12. CDR1 and CDR2 from the germline V gene are MGHDK and SYGVNS. The CDR3 sequence: CASSELGPSGRASYEQFF. In DNA form, the CDR3 reads TGTGCCAGCAGTGAATTGGGGCCTAGCGGGAGGGCTTCCTATGAGCAGTTCTTC.

The V call is TRBV6-1, the J call TRBJ2-2, with TRBD2 matching 8 bases. The CDR3 runs to 15 residues. The junction had 20 bases not matched to a gene; V was cut back by 7 bases and J by 16 bases. Germline V gives CDR1 MNHNS, CDR2 SASEGT. The CDR3 reads CASTRGGVNTGAQFF. For the CDR3, the DNA is TGTGCCAGCACCCGGGGGGGCGTGAACACCGGTGCGCAGTTTTTT.

This clonotype was counted a few times. The junction does not match germline at one end; this may be a read error. J is TRBJ2-7 and V is TRBV27; D may be TRBD1 (5 bases). This CDR3 comprises 16 residues. Germline CDR1 and CDR2: MNHEY and SMNVEV (reference sequence). CDR3 DNA: TGTGCCAGCAGCTCCGGACGCCTCTCTGGGGCCAACGAGCAGTATTTC. It yields the protein CASSSGRLSGANEQYF.

At least ten counts were recorded for this clonotype. The chain carries TRBV6-5 and TRBJ2-5; the D call may be TRBD1 or TRBD2 (5 bases each). The CDR3 sequence is 15 residues long. Trimming pared 7 bases from V and 2 bases from J, leaving 17 bases between. Germline V gives CDR1 MNHEY, CDR2 SVGAGI. The CDR3 DNA follows: TGTGCCAGCATCGGTCGGGGCCGGGGACAAGAGACCCAGTACTTC. Translated, it gives CASIGRGRGQETQYF.